This T cell receptor (beta chain) was found in a study of T cell responses to AZD1222 COVID-19 vaccine listed by TCRdb under 2021. Study-wide context: TCR sequencing covered 233 trial participants: about 210 given two doses of AZD1222 and 26 given two doses of MenACWY control vaccine. Enrollment into the trials was organized by age into subgroups of 18-55, 56-69 and 70-plus years, and those subgroups contained roughly 160, 29 and 62 TCR-sequenced participants, respectively. The study at large found these results: Participants were mostly white British, with more females than males. The authors suggested clonal diversity may have been underestimated. The 56-69-year group was small, and its depth increase did not reach significance, likely because of low power. A significant rise in spike-specific TCR breadth and depth was observed after two AZD1222 doses relative to day 0 and relative to MenACWY recipients. Vaccine-associated CD4 TCRs spanned the whole spike protein, with dominant responses in regions 160-218 and 743-854. No day 14 peak-response samples were available, so repertoires were characterized only after the peak T cell response. Conclusions about previously exposed vaccinees were limited because only six AZD1222 recipients were SARS-CoV-2 seropositive at baseline. Reportedly, almost half of the unique spike-specific TCRs recognized epitopes lying outside the regions that are mutated in the B.1.351 and B.1.1.7 variants.

Read against the paper, the sample's time point label means: about 28 days (+/-7) after the second vaccine dose. AZD1222 recipients with second doses at about 4 weeks or about 12 weeks were pooled, because spike-specific TCR depth and breadth did not differ between schedules. The vaccinee samples were drawn from two UK trials, COV001 and COV002, one of which was a single-blind randomized controlled phase 2/3 trial testing AZD1222 (ChAdOx1 nCoV-19) in healthy adults. For TCRbeta chain sequencing, PBMC samples were collected from trial participants at day 0 and at day 28 after the second dose. A word on this clone: Its antigen has not been determined. No base-level quality is on record; no much larger clone is a single base apart.

The V and J ends are trimmed by 1 base and 2 bases, leaving 10 bases between them. Including cysteine and phenylalanine, the CDR3 has 15 amino acids. Only CDR3 DNA is held: 45 bases, read in frame from base 1. Per the germline V gene, SGHDT is the CDR1 and YYEEEE is the CDR2. The CDR3 regions of human TCRbeta chains were analyzed by immunosequencing. The authors processed their data as follows. TCRs in the repertoires were compared against a reference library of SARS-CoV-2-specific TCRs that had been generated with the MIRA antigen-specificity platform. Breadth meant the fraction of unique TCRs that were SARS-CoV-2-associated, whereas depth meant the fraction of total T cells that were SARS-CoV-2-associated. Using the MIRA data, each spike-specific TCR was mapped to the spike region that the TCR reacts to and placed in a CD4 or CD8 class. Log10-transformed breadth and depth values were compared by one-way ANOVA with Sidak's multiple comparisons tests. TCRdb carries this immuneACCESS record with in-frame sequences only. Its versions omit some clonotypes, under half of them owing to an unresolved V gene in the studies checked, with the rest unexplained. V and J calls and clone size come straight from that table; D and trimming were deduced from the DNA. The sample records roughly 150,000 clones, approximately 90% of which are singletons. The ten largest clones represent about 1.6% of the sample.

The chain is assembled from TRBV5-6 and TRBJ1-5; perhaps TRBD1 is the D gene, with 6 bases matching. The sequence was obtained from an adult who received the AZD1222 COVID-19 vaccine. Sequenced material: peripheral blood, taken 28 days after the second AZD1222 dose. The nucleotide sequence reads as follows: TGTGCCAGCAGCTTGAACAGGGTGGGCAATCAGCCCCAGCATTTT. The encoded protein is CASSLNRVGNQPQHF.